This TCR beta chain emerged from a study of long-term antiretroviral therapy in people with HIV. A note on this clone: What it binds is unknown.

They ran version v3.0 of the immunoSEQ assay at survey level. Only in-frame clones appear in the TCRdb table, and some are missing; sequencing was by immunoSEQ multiplex PCR. Of some 24,000 clones detected, roughly 86% appear once; the ten largest clones hold roughly 9.4%. Study-level results: Repertoire dominance by clones expanded before ART was seen at all time points. Older ART regimens were possibly in use when the blood was collected between the mid-2000s and the late 2010s.

The TCR comes from a man aged 45-65 years with HIV. This specimen was unsorted PBMCs, taken 1.8 years before starting antiretroviral therapy.

CDR3 region: CSVERGTGEAFF. The CDR3 DNA reads as TGCAGCGTTGAACGAGGGACAGGTGAAGCTTTCTTT. This chain uses TRBV29-1 with TRBJ1-1, with TRBD1 identical over 8 bases. The CDR3 sequence is 12 residues long. After removal of 2 bases from V and 7 bases from J, the junction contained 3 bases not matched to a gene. The germline gives CDR1 SQVTM, CDR2 ANQGSEA.